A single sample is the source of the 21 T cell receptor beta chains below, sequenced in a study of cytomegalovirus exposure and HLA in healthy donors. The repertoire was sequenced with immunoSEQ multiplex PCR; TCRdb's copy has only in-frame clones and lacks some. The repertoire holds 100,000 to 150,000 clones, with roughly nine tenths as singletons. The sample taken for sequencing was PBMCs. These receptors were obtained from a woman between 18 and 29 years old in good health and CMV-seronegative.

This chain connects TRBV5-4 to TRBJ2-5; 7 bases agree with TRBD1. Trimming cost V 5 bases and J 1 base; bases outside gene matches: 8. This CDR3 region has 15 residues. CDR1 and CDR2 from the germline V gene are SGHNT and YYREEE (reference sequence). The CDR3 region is CASRNQRQGQETQYF. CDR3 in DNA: TGTGCCAGCAGAAATCAGCGACAGGGCCAAGAGACCCAGTACTTC.

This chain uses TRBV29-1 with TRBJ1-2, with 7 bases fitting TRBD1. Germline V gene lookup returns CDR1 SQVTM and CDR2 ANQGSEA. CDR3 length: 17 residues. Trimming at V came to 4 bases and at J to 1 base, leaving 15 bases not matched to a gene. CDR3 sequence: CSVGGKKGQKNNYGYTF. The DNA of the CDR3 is TGCAGCGTTGGCGGCAAAAAGGGACAGAAGAATAACTATGGCTACACCTTC.

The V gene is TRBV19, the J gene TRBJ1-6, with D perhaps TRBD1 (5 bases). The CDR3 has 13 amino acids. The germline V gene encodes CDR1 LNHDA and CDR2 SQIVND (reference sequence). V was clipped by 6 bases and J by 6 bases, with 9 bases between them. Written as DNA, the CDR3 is TGTGCCAGTAGAGCCAGGGCTAATTCACCCCTCCACTTT. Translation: CASRARANSPLHF.

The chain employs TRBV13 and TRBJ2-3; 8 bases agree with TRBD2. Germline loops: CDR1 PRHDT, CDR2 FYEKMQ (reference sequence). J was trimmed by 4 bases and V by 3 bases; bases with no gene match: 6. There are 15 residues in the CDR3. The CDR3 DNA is TGTGCCAGCAGCTTCCGGGGGGGAGGGGCAGATACGCAGTATTTT. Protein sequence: CASSFRGGGADTQYF.

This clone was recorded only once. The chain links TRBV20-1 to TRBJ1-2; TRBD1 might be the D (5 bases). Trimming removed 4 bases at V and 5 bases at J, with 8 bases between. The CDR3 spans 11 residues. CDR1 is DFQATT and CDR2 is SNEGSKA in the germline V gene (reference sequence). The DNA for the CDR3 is TGCAGTGCTATGACAGAATATGGCTACACCTTC. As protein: CSAMTEYGYTF.

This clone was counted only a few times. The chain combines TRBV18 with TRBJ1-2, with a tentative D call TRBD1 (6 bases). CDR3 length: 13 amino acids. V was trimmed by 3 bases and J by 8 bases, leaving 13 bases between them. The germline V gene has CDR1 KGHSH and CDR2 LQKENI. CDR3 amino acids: CASSPDRQEGYTF. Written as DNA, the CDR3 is TGTGCCAGCTCACCTGACAGGCAGGAGGGCTACACCTTC.

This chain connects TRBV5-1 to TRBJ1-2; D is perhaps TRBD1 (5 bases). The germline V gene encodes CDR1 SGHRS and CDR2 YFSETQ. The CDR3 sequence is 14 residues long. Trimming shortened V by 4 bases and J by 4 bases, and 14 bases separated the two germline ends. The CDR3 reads CASSPQETFYGYTF. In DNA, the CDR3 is TGCGCCAGCAGCCCACAGGAGACCTTCTATGGCTACACCTTC.

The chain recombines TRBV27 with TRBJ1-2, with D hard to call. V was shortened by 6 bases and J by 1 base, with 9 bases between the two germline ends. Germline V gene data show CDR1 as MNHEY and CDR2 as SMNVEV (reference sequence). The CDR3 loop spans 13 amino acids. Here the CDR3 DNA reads TGTGCCAGCAGACAGACGAGTAACTATGGCTACACCTTC. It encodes CASRQTSNYGYTF.

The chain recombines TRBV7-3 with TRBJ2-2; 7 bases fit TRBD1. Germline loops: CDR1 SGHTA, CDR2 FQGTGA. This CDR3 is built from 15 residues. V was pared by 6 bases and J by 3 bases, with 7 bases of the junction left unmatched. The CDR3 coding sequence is TGTGCCAGCAGTCGAGACAGGGAACACACCGGGGAGCTGTTTTTT. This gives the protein CASSRDREHTGELFF.

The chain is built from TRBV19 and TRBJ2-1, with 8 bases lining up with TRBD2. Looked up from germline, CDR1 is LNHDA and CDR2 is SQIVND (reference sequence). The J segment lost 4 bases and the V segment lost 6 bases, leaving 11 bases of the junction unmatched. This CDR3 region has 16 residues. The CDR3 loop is CASRLGPGLGYNEQFF. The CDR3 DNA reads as TGTGCCAGTAGATTGGGTCCGGGACTAGGATACAATGAGCAGTTCTTC.

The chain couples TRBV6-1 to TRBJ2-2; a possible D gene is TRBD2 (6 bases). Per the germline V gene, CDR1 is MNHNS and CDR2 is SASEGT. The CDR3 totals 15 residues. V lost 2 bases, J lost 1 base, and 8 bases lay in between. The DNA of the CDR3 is TGTGCCAGCAGTGAATACGGGGGGAACACCGGGGAGCTGTTTTTT. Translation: CASSEYGGNTGELFF.

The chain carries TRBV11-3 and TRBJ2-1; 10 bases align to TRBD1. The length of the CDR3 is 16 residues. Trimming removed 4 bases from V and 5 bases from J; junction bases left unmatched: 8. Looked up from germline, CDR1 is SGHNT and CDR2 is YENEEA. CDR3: CASSSRDRGHNNEQFF. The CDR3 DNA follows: TGTGCCAGCAGCTCAAGGGACAGGGGTCACAACAATGAGCAGTTCTTC.

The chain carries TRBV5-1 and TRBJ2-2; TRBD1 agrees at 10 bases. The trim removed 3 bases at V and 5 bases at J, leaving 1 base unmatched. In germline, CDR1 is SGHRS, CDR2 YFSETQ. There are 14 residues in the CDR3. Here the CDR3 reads CASSSGQGTGELFF. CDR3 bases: TGCGCCAGCAGCTCGGGACAGGGGACCGGGGAGCTGTTTTTT. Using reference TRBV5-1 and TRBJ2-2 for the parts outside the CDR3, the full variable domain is KAGVTQTPRYLIKTRGQQVTLSCSPISGHRSVSWYQQTPGQGLQFLFEYFSETQRNKGNFPGRFSGRQFSNSRSEMNVSTLELGDSALYLCASSSGQGTGELFFGEGSRLTVL.

The CDR3 DNA reads as TGTGCCATCAGTGAGGGGGGGAGCTTGAACACTGAAGCTTTCTTT. Translated, it gives CAISEGGSLNTEAFF. The chain links TRBV10-3 to TRBJ1-1, with D possibly being TRBD1 (5 bases). Trimming pared 2 bases from V and 0 bases from J, leaving 10 bases between. CDR3 length: 15 amino acids. CDR1 ENHRY and CDR2 SYGVKD come from the germline V gene.

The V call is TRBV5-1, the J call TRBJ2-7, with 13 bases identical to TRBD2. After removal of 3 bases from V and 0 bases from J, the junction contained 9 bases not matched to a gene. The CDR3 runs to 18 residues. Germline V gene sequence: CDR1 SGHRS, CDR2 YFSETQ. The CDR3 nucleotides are TGCGCCAGCAGCTCGCAAGCCCGACTAGCGGGGGGCTCCTACGAGCAGTACTTC. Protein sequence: CASSSQARLAGGSYEQYF.

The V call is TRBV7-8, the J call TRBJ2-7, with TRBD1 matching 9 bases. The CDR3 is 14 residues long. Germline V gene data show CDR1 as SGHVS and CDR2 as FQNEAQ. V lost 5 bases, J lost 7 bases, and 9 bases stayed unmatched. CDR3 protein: CASSPFGTGFEQYF. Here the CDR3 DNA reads TGTGCCAGCAGCCCCTTCGGGACAGGGTTTGAGCAGTACTTC.

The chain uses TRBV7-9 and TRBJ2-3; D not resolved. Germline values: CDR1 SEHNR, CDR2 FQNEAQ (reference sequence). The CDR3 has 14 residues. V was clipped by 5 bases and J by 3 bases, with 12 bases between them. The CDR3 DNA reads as TGTGCCAGCAGCCCAACGACATCGACAGATACGCAGTATTTT. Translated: CASSPTTSTDTQYF.

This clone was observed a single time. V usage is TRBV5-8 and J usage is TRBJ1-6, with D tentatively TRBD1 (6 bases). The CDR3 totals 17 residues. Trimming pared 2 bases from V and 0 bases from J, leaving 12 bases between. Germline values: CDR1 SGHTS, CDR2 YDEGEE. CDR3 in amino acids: CASSFQGQSSYNSPLHF. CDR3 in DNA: TGTGCCAGCAGCTTCCAAGGACAGAGCTCCTATAATTCACCCCTCCACTTT.

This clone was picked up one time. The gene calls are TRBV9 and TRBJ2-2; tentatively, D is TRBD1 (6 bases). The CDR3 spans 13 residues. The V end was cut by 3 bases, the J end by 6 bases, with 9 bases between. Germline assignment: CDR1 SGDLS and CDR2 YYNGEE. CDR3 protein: CASSEGGSGELFF. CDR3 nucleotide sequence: TGTGCCAGCAGCGAAGGGGGATCCGGGGAGCTGTTTTTT.

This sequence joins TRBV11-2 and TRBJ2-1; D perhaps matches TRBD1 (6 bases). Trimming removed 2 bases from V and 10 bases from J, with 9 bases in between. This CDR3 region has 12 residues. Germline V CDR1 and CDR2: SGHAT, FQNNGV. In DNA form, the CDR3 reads TGTGCCAGCAGCTTAAATAGGGGGGAGCAGTTCTTC. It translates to CASSLNRGEQFF.

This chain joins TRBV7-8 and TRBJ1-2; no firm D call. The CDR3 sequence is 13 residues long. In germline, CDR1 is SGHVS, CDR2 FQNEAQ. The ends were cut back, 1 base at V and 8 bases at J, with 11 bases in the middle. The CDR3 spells CASSLEYRGGYTF. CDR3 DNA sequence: TGTGCCAGCAGCTTAGAATACCGTGGCGGCTACACCTTC.